This TCR beta chain was sequenced in a study of blood T cell repertoires in COVID-19. Study-wide context: In each case, the material was cDNA or gDNA derived from T cells, B-cell-depleted T cells, or PBMCs.

CDR1 MNHEY and CDR2 SVGEGT come from the germline V gene. V was cut by 2 bases and J by 0 bases, with 11 bases left in between. The CDR3 sequence is 16 residues long. Libraries were prepared by immunoSEQ multiplex PCR; TCRdb keeps only in-frame clonotypes and omits some of them. This table has some 200,000 clones, more than 70% appearing once. The chain combines TRBV6-2 or TRBV6-3 with TRBJ1-3; D not certain. The sequence was collected from a human donor in a cohort sampled during active COVID-19. The sequenced sample was peripheral blood. CDR3: CASSYGTVRSGNTIYF. CDR3 in DNA: TGTGCCAGCAGTTACGGAACAGTTCGCTCTGGAAACACCATATATTTT.